This is a list of T cell receptor beta chains from one sample in a study of blood T cell repertoires in COVID-19. Repertoires were generated with immunoSEQ multiplex PCR, while TCRdb's copy carries only in-frame clones and drops some. The data contain 130,000 to 150,000 clones, around 84% of them singletons. The source material was peripheral blood. Receptors originate from a human donor in a cohort sampled during active COVID-19. Each CDR3 is given with its conserved first and last residue. The D gene is left open where the match is weak. Size values are once, few and many counts, or a class for expanded clones, and some rows have none.

v_call	j_call	clone_size	d_call	cdr3_aa	cdr3_nt
TRBV5-1	TRBJ2-3	-	TRBD1	CASSTGQGVVTDTQYF	TGCGCCAGCAGCACCGGACAGGGGGTAGTTACAGATACGCAGTATTTT
TRBV29-1	TRBJ1-5	-	-	CSVSEVGERGNQPQHF	TGCAGCGTCTCCGAGGTCGGGGAGAGGGGCAATCAGCCCCAGCATTTT
TRBV19	TRBJ1-2	once	TRBD1	CASSGQGRPGYTF	TGTGCCAGTAGCGGACAGGGGCGGCCTGGCTACACCTTC
TRBV9	TRBJ2-3	-	-	CASSVASRGGVPDTQYF	TGTGCCAGCAGCGTAGCTTCGAGGGGGGGCGTCCCAGATACGCAGTATTTT
TRBV7-6	TRBJ2-5	-	-	CASSLAGSGDVETQYF	TGTGCCAGCAGCTTAGCGGGGTCGGGGGACGTAGAGACCCAGTACTTC
TRBV9	TRBJ1-1	-	TRBD1	CASSPGTGRNTEAFF	TGTGCCAGCAGCCCGGGGACAGGGCGAAACACTGAAGCTTTCTTT
TRBV6-2/TRBV6-3	TRBJ2-2	-	-	CASSYSKLNTGELFF	TGTGCCAGCAGTTACTCGAAACTGAACACCGGGGAGCTGTTTTTT
TRBV24-1	TRBJ1-1	-	-	CATSEGSGTEAFF	TGTGCCACCAGTGAGGGCTCTGGCACTGAAGCTTTCTTT
TRBV11-2	TRBJ2-1	-	-	CASSSGTSNNEQFF	TGTGCCAGCAGCTCCGGGACATCGAACAATGAGCAGTTCTTC
TRBV5-1	TRBJ2-7	-	TRBD1	CASSLGRTGLVDEQYF	TGCGCCAGCAGCTTGGGACGGACAGGGCTGGTCGACGAGCAGTACTTC
TRBV19	TRBJ1-6	-	TRBD1	CASSGGTEYSPLHF	TGTGCCAGTAGTGGGGGGACAGAATATTCACCCCTCCACTTT
TRBV25-1	TRBJ1-4	-	-	CASARFEKLFF	TGTGCCAGCGCCCGGTTTGAAAAACTGTTTTTT
TRBV4-3	TRBJ1-2	-	-	CASSQGRRDNYGYTF	TGCGCCAGCAGCCAAGGGCGACGGGATAACTATGGCTACACCTTC
TRBV4-2	TRBJ2-3	-	TRBD2	CASSSQAGLAGSTDTQYF	TGTGCCAGCAGCTCCCAAGCAGGACTAGCGGGAAGCACAGATACGCAGTATTTT
TRBV27	TRBJ1-1	few	-	CASSPGNTEAFF	TGTGCCAGCAGTCCCGGTAACACTGAAGCTTTCTTT
TRBV10-3	TRBJ2-5	-	TRBD2	CAISSGTTTPGWETQYF	TGTGCCATCAGTTCCGGGACTACCACTCCCGGGTGGGAGACCCAGTACTTC
TRBV24-1	TRBJ2-5	once	TRBD1	CATSDRGQGAGETQYF	TGTGCCACCAGTGATAGGGGACAGGGGGCCGGTGAGACCCAGTACTTC
TRBV19	TRBJ2-3	-	-	CASSIKRGTDTQYF	TGTGCCAGTAGTATAAAGAGGGGCACAGATACGCAGTATTTT
TRBV30	TRBJ1-2	-	-	CAWSTLWGYTF	TGTGCCTGGAGTACCCTATGGGGCTACACCTTC
TRBV6-6	TRBJ1-2	-	TRBD1	CASSPAGTGTLNYGYTF	TGTGCCAGCAGTCCCGCCGGGACAGGGACCCTGAACTATGGCTACACCTTC
TRBV10-3	TRBJ1-1	-	-	CAIRGTENTEAFF	TGTGCCATCAGGGGTACAGAGAACACTGAAGCTTTCTTT
TRBV6-5	TRBJ2-3	-	TRBD1	CASSYPDRARTDTQYF	TGTGCCAGCAGTTACCCCGACAGGGCCCGCACAGATACGCAGTATTTT
TRBV3-1/TRBV3-2	TRBJ1-4	-	-	CASSQVPQGEKLFF	TGTGCCAGCAGCCAAGTGCCGCAGGGTGAAAAACTGTTTTTT
TRBV5-5	TRBJ1-5	-	TRBD1	CASSLAGDRGLQPQHF	TGTGCCAGCAGCTTGGCCGGGGACAGGGGGCTACAGCCCCAGCATTTT
TRBV6-2/TRBV6-3	TRBJ2-1	-	-	CASSSSGTFSYNEQFF	TGTGCCAGCAGTTCCTCAGGGACTTTTTCCTACAATGAGCAGTTCTTC
TRBV30	TRBJ2-1	once	TRBD1	CAWSSTGVYNEQFF	TGTGCCTGGAGCTCGACAGGGGTCTACAATGAGCAGTTCTTC
TRBV11-2	TRBJ2-6	-	TRBD2	CASSLERGSSSGANVLTF	TGTGCCAGCAGCTTAGAGCGGGGGTCTTCCTCTGGGGCCAACGTCCTGACTTTC
TRBV7-8	TRBJ2-5	-	TRBD2	CASSSGSGGEETQYF	TGTGCCAGCAGCAGTGGTAGCGGGGGGGAAGAGACCCAGTACTTC
TRBV4-1	TRBJ2-7	-	TRBD2	CASSQAGGGASYEQYF	TGCGCCAGCAGCCAAGCTGGCGGGGGGGCCTCCTACGAGCAGTACTTC
TRBV7-2	TRBJ1-6	-	-	CASSLRRDSPLHF	TGTGCCAGCAGCTTAAGGAGGGATTCACCCCTCCACTTT
TRBV28	TRBJ1-5	-	-	CASRRRRGTPNQPQHF	TGTGCCAGCAGGCGGCGGAGAGGCACCCCGAATCAGCCCCAGCATTTT
TRBV7-2	TRBJ2-2	once	TRBD2	CASSSFSGGNTGELFF	TGTGCCAGCAGCTCCTTTAGCGGGGGTAACACCGGGGAGCTGTTTTTT
TRBV7-9	TRBJ2-7	-	-	CASSMGLLDEQYF	TGTGCCAGCAGCATGGGACTCTTGGACGAGCAGTACTTC
TRBV19	TRBJ1-4	few	TRBD1	CASRVDRVATNEKLFF	TGTGCCAGTAGGGTGGACAGGGTTGCAACTAATGAAAAACTGTTTTTT
TRBV28	TRBJ2-2	-	TRBD1	CASSFIQGVTGELFF	TGTGCCAGCAGTTTTATCCAGGGGGTTACCGGGGAGCTGTTTTTT
TRBV19	TRBJ1-5	-	-	CASRWGENQPQHF	TGTGCCAGTAGATGGGGGGAAAATCAGCCCCAGCATTTT
TRBV29-1	TRBJ1-5	-	TRBD1	CSVATGDQPQHF	TGCAGCGTAGCCACAGGGGATCAGCCCCAGCATTTT
TRBV6-4	TRBJ1-6	-	-	CASSWDNNSPLHF	TGTGCCAGCAGTTGGGACAACAATTCACCCCTCCACTTT
TRBV20-1	TRBJ2-7	-	TRBD2	CSASPPGGPSYEQYF	TGCAGTGCTAGTCCCCCGGGGGGGCCTTCCTACGAGCAGTACTTC
TRBV6-5	TRBJ2-2	-	-	CASSYSWLNTGELFF	TGTGCCAGCAGTTACTCGTGGCTGAACACCGGGGAGCTGTTTTTT
TRBV5-5	TRBJ1-3	-	-	CASSITVNSGNTIYF	TGTGCCAGCAGCATCACAGTGAACTCTGGAAACACCATATATTTT
TRBV11-3	TRBJ1-2	-	-	CASSLARQALLTF	TGTGCCAGCAGCTTAGCGAGACAGGCCCTGCTTACCTTC
TRBV5-6	TRBJ2-2	few	-	CASSSQGTGELFF	TGTGCCAGCAGCTCACAGGGTACCGGGGAGCTGTTTTTT
TRBV4-3	TRBJ1-6	-	-	CASSQSWRSPLHF	TGCGCCAGCAGCCAGTCCTGGAGGAGCCCCCTCCACTTT
TRBV18	TRBJ2-7	many	-	CASSTSTIRSSYEQYF	TGTGCCAGCTCAACGTCGACTATCCGTTCCTCCTACGAGCAGTACTTC
TRBV14	TRBJ1-2	-	TRBD1	CASSQQTGRYGYTF	TGTGCCAGCAGCCAACAGACAGGGAGGTATGGCTACACCTTC
TRBV2	TRBJ1-1	-	TRBD1	CASIQQGSEAFF	TGTGCCAGCATACAACAGGGGTCTGAAGCTTTCTTT
TRBV9	TRBJ2-5	-	-	CASSVGPEETQYF	TGTGCCAGCAGCGTAGGTCCCGAAGAGACCCAGTACTTC
TRBV4-3	TRBJ2-3	-	TRBD1	CASSQRTGSDTQYF	TGCGCCAGCAGCCAACGGACAGGGAGCGATACGCAGTATTTT
TRBV7-2	TRBJ1-6	-	-	CASSLGGLRDSPLHF	TGTGCCAGCAGCTTGGGAGGGCTTCGGGATTCACCCCTCCACTTT
TRBV7-7	TRBJ2-1	few	TRBD1	CASSPTGPRDNEQFF	TGTGCCAGCAGTCCGACAGGGCCCAGGGACAATGAGCAGTTCTTC
TRBV10-3	TRBJ1-5	-	-	CAISDGFYSNQPQHF	TGTGCCATCAGTGACGGTTTTTATAGCAATCAGCCCCAGCATTTT
TRBV7-9	TRBJ2-7	-	TRBD2	CARILAGASYEQYF	TGTGCCAGGATACTAGCGGGGGCTTCCTACGAGCAGTACTTC
TRBV5-1	TRBJ2-3	-	-	CASSLGSTDTQYF	TGCGCCAGCAGCCTCGGGAGCACAGATACGCAGTATTTT
TRBV6-4	TRBJ2-1	many	TRBD2	CASSQGTSGGHNEQFF	TGTGCCAGCAGTCAGGGGACTAGCGGGGGGCACAATGAGCAGTTCTTC
TRBV5-6	TRBJ1-2	-	-	CASSLRGFYGYTF	TGTGCCAGCAGCTTGAGGGGATTCTATGGCTACACCTTC
TRBV9	TRBJ2-1	-	-	CASSTRQSSSYNEQFF	TGTGCCAGCAGCACCCGACAGTCTAGCTCCTACAATGAGCAGTTCTTC
TRBV10-3	TRBJ2-2	-	TRBD1	CAISVGQGDAGELFF	TGTGCCATCAGCGTGGGACAGGGAGACGCCGGGGAGCTGTTTTTT
TRBV7-6	TRBJ2-7	-	TRBD2	CASSPSGTSGGHIPYEQYF	TGTGCCAGCAGCCCCTCGGGGACTAGCGGGGGCCATATACCCTACGAGCAGTACTTC
TRBV19	TRBJ1-5	-	-	CASSIDYNQPQHF	TGTGCCAGTAGTATAGACTATAATCAGCCCCAGCATTTT